This TCR beta chain was documented in a study of vaccination and CD4 T cells after COVID-19. Study-level background: Either a CEFX pool, an HIV-1 Nef pool, or no peptide was added to control cultures.

Oncomine TCR Beta short-read sequencing was applied to DNA from cultured CD4+ T cells. TCRdb ran MiXCR on the PCR reads and lists one entry per CDR3 protein. This sample has some 10,000 distinct CDR3 sequences, with around 40% found just once. Treatment of the sample: roughly nine-day PBMC culture with coronavirus spike peptide pools or control peptides (ViraFEST assay). To note about this clonotype: The target antigen is unknown.

The clonotype originates from a human donor who had recovered from COVID-19. The specimen was CD4+ T cells from blood, cultured in vitro.

In DNA form, the CDR3 reads TGTGCCAGCAGCTTTAGGGCGGAGAATGAAAAACTGTTTTTT. Encoded protein: CASSFRAENEKLFF. The chain employs TRBV7-9 and TRBJ1-4, with D hard to call. V lost 3 bases, J lost 5 bases, and 10 bases lay in between. This CDR3 contains 14 residues. The germline V gene encodes CDR1 SEHNR and CDR2 FQNEAQ (reference sequence).